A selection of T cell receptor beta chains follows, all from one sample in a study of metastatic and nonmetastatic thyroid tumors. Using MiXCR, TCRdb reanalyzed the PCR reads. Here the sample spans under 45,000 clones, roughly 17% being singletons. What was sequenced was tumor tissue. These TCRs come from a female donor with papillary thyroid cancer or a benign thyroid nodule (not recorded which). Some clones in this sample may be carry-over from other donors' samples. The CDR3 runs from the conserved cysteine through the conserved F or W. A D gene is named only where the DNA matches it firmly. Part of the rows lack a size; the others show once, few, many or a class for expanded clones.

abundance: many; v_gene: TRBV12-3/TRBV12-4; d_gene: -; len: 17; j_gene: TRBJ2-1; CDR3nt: TGTGCCAGCAGGGGCACCGGGGCCGCTAGCTCCTACAATGAGCAGTTCTTC; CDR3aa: CASRGTGAASSYNEQFF
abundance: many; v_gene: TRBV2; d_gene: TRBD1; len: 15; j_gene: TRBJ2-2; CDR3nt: TGTGCCAGCAGTCTACAGGGACAGGGGACCGGGGAGCTGTTTTTT; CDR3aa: CASSLQGQGTGELFF
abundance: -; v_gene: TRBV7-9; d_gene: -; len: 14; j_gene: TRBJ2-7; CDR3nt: TGTGCCAGCAGGGGGCGAACCAGCTCCTACGAGCAGTACTTC; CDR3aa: CASRGRTSSYEQYF
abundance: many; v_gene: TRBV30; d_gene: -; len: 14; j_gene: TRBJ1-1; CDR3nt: TGTGCCTGGAACGAGGCAGCCTTCGGGACTGAAGCTTTCTTT; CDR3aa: CAWNEAAFGTEAFF
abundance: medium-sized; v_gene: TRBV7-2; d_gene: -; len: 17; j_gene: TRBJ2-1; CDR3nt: TGTGCCAGCAGCTTACGAGGTTTAGCGAGTGTCGACAATGAGCAGTTCTTC; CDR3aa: CASSLRGLASVDNEQFF
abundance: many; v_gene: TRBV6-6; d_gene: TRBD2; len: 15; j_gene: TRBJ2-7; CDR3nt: TGTGCCAGCAGTTACTCGGGACTAGCCTACTACGAGCAGTACTTC; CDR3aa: CASSYSGLAYYEQYF
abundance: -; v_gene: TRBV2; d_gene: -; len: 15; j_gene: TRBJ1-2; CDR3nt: TGTGCCAGCAGTGAAGTTTCAGGGGTCGATGTTGGCTCCACCTTC; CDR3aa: CASSEVSGVDVGSTF
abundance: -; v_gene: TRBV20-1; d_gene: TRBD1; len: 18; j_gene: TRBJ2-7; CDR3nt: TGCAGTGCTAGTTCTACTGGGACAGGGATGACTTATTCCTACGAGCAGTACTTC; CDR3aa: CSASSTGTGMTYSYEQYF
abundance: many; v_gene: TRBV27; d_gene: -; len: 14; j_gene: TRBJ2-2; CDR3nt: TGTGCCAGCAGCATGGGGCAGAACACCGGGGAGCTGTTTTTT; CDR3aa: CASSMGQNTGELFF
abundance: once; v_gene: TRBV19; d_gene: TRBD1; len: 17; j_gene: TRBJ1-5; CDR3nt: TGTGCCAGTAGGACAGGGGGCGCCGGTTATAGCAATCAGCCCCAGCATTTT; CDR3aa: CASRTGGAGYSNQPQHF
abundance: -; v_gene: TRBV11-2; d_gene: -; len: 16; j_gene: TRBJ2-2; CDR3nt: TGTGCCAGCCAACCGGAAGGGAACAGATACACCGGGGAGCTGTTTTTT; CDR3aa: CASQPEGNRYTGELFF
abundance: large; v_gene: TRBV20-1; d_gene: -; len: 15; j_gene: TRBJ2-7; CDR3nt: TGCAGTGCTAGAGATTTTCTGCAGAACACCTACGAGCAGTACTTC; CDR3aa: CSARDFLQNTYEQYF
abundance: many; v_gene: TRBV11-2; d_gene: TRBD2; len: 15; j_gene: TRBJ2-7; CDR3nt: TGTGCCAGCAGCCCGACTAGCGTAGGGTCCTACGAGCAGTACTTC; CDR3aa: CASSPTSVGSYEQYF
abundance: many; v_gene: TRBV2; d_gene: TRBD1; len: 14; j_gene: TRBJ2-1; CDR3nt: TGTGCCAGCAACAGGGGGAGTTCCTACAATGAGCAGTTCTTC; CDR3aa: CASNRGSSYNEQFF
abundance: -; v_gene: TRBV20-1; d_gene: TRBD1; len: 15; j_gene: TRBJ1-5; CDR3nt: TGCAGTGCTAGCGGGGGACAGTGGTCAGGTCAGCCCCAGCATTTT; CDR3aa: CSASGGQWSGQPQHF
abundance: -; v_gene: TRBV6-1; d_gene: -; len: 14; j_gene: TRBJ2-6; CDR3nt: TGTGCCAGCAATAGGGGCTCTTGGGCCAACGTCCTGACTTTC; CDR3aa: CASNRGSWANVLTF
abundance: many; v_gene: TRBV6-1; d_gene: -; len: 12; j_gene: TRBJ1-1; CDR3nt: TGTGCCAGCAGTGAATGGGACACTGAAGCTTTCTTT; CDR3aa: CASSEWDTEAFF
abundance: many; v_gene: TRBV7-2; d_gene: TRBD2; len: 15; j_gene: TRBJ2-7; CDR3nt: TGTGCCAGCAGCTCCCGGGGGGGCGACTCCTACGAGCAGTACTTC; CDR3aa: CASSSRGGDSYEQYF
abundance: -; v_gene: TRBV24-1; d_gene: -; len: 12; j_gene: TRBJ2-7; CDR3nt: TGTGCCACCAGAGACCGCTCCTACGTGCAGTACTTC; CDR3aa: CATRDRSYVQYF
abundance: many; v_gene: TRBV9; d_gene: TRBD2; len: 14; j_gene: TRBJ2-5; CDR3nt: TGTGCCAGCAGCGTGGCTAGCGGACCAGAGACCCAGTACTTC; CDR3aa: CASSVASGPETQYF
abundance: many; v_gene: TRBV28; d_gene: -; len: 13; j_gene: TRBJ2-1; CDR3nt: TGTGCCAGCAACCGACCTCACAGAGGAGAGCAGTTCTTC; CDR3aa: CASNRPHRGEQFF
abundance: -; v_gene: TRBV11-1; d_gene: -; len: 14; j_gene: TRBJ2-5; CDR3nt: TGTGCCAGCAGCTTGAGTGTCCTCCAAGAGACCCAGTACTTC; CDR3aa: CASSLSVLQETQYF
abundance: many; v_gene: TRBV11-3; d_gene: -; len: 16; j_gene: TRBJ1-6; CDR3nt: TGTGCCAGCAGCTTAGGTTATCAGGGTCCAGGGTCACCCCTCCACTTT; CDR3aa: CASSLGYQGPGSPLHF
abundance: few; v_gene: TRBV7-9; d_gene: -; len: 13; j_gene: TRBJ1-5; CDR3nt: TGTGCCAGCAGCCTTACAATTAATCAGCCCCAGCATTTT; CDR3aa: CASSLTINQPQHF
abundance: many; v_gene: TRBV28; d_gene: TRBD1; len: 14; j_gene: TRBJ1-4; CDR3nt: TGTGCCAGCAGACCTAGGGGGCGGGGAGAAAAACTGTTTTTT; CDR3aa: CASRPRGRGEKLFF
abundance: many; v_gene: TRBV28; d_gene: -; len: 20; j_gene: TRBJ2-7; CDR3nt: TGTGCCAGCAGCTCTCAGACGCCCCCTTTGGGAGACAGTTTTCCTTACGAGCAGTACTTC; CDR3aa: CASSSQTPPLGDSFPYEQYF
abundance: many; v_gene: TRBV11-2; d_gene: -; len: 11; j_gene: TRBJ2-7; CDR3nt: TGTGCCAGCAGCCCCGACTACGAGCAGTACTTC; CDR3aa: CASSPDYEQYF
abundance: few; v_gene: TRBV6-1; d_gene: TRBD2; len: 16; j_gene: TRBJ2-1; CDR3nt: TGTGCCAGCAGGGGGCCGGGACTAGCTGGAGCCAATGAGCAGTTCTTC; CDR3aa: CASRGPGLAGANEQFF
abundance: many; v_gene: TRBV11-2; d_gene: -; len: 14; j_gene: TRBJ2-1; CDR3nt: TGTGCCAGCAGCCCCATTTCCTCCTACAATGAGCAGTTCTTC; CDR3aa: CASSPISSYNEQFF
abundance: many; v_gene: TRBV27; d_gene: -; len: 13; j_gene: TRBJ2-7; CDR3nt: TGTGCCAGCAAGAGGGCAGGGGTGTACGAGCAGTACTTC; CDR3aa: CASKRAGVYEQYF
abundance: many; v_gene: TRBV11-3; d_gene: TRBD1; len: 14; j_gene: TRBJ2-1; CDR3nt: TGTGCCAGCCTTGGACAGGGGCGTTGGAATGAGCAGTTCTTC; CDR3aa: CASLGQGRWNEQFF
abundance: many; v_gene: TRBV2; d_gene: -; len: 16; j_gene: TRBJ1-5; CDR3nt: TGTGCCAGCACGGTGCAGGGTTTGTACACAAGTCAGCCCCAGCATTTT; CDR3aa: CASTVQGLYTSQPQHF
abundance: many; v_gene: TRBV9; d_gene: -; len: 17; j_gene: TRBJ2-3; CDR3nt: TGTGCCAGCAGCTTCCCATTGGAGGCCCCAAGCACAGATACGCAGTATTTT; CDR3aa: CASSFPLEAPSTDTQYF
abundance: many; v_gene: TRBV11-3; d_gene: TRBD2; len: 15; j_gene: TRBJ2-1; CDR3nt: TGTGCCAGCAGCTTAGGTCGGTCTAGCGGGAATGAGCAGTTCTTC; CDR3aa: CASSLGRSSGNEQFF
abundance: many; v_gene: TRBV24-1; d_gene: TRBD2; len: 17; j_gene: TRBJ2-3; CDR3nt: TGTGCCACCAGTGACAAGACTAGCGGGGCAAACACAGATACGCAGTATTTT; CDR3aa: CATSDKTSGANTDTQYF
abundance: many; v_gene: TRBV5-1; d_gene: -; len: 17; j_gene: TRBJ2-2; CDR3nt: TGCGCCAGCAGCTTGGCGCTAAGTAGCGGGAACACCGGGGAGCTGTTTTTT; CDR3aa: CASSLALSSGNTGELFF
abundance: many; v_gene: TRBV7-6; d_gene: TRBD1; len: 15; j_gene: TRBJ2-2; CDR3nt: TGTGCCAGCAGCTCCTCGACAGGGGACACCGGGGAGCTGTTTTTT; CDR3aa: CASSSSTGDTGELFF
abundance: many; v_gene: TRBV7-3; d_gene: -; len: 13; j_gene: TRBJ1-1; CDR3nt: TGTGCCAGTGGCCGGACCTCAAACACTGAAGCTTTCTTT; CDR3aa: CASGRTSNTEAFF
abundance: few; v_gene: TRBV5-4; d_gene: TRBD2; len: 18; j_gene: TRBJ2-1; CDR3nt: TGTGCCAGCAGCTTGGGGGGGACTAGCGGGAGTACCTACAATGAGCAGTTCTTC; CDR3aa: CASSLGGTSGSTYNEQFF
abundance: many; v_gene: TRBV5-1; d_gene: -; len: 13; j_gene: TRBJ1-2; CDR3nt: TGCGCCAGCAGCGGGGACACCGGGAGGGGCTACACCTTC; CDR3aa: CASSGDTGRGYTF
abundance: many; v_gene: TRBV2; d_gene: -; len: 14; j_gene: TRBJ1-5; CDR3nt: TGTGCCAGCAGTGAGCAGGGTTCCGGTCAGCCCCAGCATTTT; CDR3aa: CASSEQGSGQPQHF
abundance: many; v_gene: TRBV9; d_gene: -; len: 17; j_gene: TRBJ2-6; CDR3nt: TGTGCCAGCAGCGTAGGTCAGAGACACTCTGGGGCCAACGTCCTGACTTTC; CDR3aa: CASSVGQRHSGANVLTF
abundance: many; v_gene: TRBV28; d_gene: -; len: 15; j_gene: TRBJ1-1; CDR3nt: TGTGCCAGCAGTTACACAGGGCGAGGGAACACTGAAGCTTTCTTT; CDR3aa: CASSYTGRGNTEAFF
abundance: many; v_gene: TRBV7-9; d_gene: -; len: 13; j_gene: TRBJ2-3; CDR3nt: TGTGCCAGCAGCTTATTGCAGGCAGATACGCAGTATTTT; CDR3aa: CASSLLQADTQYF
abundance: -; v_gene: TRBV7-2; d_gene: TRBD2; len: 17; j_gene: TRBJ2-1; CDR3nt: TGTGCCAGCAGCTATGCGGTAGCGGGGTCTGGGGGAAATGAGCAGTTCTTC; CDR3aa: CASSYAVAGSGGNEQFF
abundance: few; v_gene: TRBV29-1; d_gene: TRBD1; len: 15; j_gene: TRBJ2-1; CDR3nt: TGCAGCGTTGAAGACCCCCGGACAGGGAGAAATGAGCAGTTCTTC; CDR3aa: CSVEDPRTGRNEQFF
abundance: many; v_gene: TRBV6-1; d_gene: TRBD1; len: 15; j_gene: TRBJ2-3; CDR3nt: TGTGCCAGCAACCACGACAGGGCCCGCACAGATACGCAGTATTTT; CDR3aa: CASNHDRARTDTQYF
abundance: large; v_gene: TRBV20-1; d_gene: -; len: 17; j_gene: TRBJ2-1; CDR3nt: TGCAGTGCTAGCGGGACAGTATTAGGCGGGGACTACAATGAGCAGTTCTTC; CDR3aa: CSASGTVLGGDYNEQFF
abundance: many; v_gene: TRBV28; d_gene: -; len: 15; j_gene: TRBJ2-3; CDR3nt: TGTGCCAGCAGTTCAAGACAGGCTAGCACAGATACGCAGTATTTT; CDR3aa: CASSSRQASTDTQYF
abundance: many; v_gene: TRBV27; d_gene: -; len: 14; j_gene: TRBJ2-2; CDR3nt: TGTGCCAGCAGGGGGGTAGGAAACACCGGGGAGCTGTTTTTT; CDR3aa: CASRGVGNTGELFF
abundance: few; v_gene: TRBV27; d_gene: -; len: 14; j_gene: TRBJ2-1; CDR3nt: TGTGCCAGCAGTTTAAACGGTGGCTACAATGTGCAGTTCTTC; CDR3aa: CASSLNGGYNVQFF
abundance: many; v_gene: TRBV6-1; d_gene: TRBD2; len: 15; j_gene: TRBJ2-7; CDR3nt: TGTGCCAGCAGTATTGGGACTAGCGGGGCCTACGAGCAGTACTTC; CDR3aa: CASSIGTSGAYEQYF
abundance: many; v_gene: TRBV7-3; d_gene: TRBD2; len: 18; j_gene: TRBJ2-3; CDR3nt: TGTGCCAGCAGCTTAAGGACGAGGGAGGGCCGGCGCACAGATACGCAGTATTTT; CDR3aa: CASSLRTREGRRTDTQYF